The 26 T cell receptor beta chains given below trace back to one sample, sequenced in a study of cytomegalovirus exposure and HLA in healthy donors. PCR used 60 Vbeta primers and 13 Jbeta primers. Sequencing used immunoSEQ multiplex PCR; TCRdb keeps in-frame clones, though not all of them. The data contain roughly 100,000 clones, roughly four fifths of them singletons. The specimen sequenced was PBMCs. The receptor source for this set is a male donor in good health and CMV-seropositive.

The CDR3 sequence: CASSFLGGRRKDTQYF. In nucleotides, the CDR3 is TGTGCCAGCAGTTTTTTGGGCGGGAGGAGGAAAGATACGCAGTATTTT. The chain uses TRBV28 and TRBJ2-3; the match to TRBD2 covers 8 bases. J gave up 5 bases and V 3 bases, and 10 bases lay outside the gene matches. Germline CDR1 is MDHEN and CDR2 is SYDVKM. The CDR3 totals 16 residues.

The rearrangement uses TRBV13 and TRBJ1-2; 10 bases line up with TRBD1. Per the germline V gene, CDR1 is PRHDT and CDR2 is FYEKMQ (reference sequence). The CDR3 sequence is 17 residues long. With 8 bases clipped from V and 0 bases from J, the junction kept 12 bases outside the gene matches. CDR3 bases: TGTGCCAGCGGGGAGTCGGGACAGGGGACCTCTAACTATGGCTACACCTTC. It yields the protein CASGESGQGTSNYGYTF.

This chain links TRBV9 with TRBJ2-5; 9 nucleotides align to TRBD2. CDR1 is SGDLS and CDR2 is YYNGEE in the germline V gene. Trimming at V came to 0 bases and at J to 5 bases, leaving 11 bases not matched to a gene. The CDR3 totals 17 residues. CDR3 DNA sequence: TGTGCCAGCAGCGTAGATGCGGGAGGGCCGATATTCGAGACCCAGTACTTC. It codes for CASSVDAGGPIFETQYF. The variable domain in full, with the rest retrieved from reference TRBV9 and TRBJ2-5, is DSGVTQTPKHLITATGQRVTLRCSPRSGDLSVYWYQQSLDQGLQFLIQYYNGEERAKGNILERFSAQQFPDLHSELNLSSLELGDSALYFCASSVDAGGPIFETQYFGPGTRLLVL.

V and J are TRBV30 and TRBJ2-5, with 8 bases lining up with TRBD1. Judging by the DNA end, TRBJ2-7 fits better; the J call may be wrong. Germline CDR1 is GTSNPN and CDR2 is SVGIG (reference sequence). This CDR3 has 13 amino acids. CDR3 nucleotide sequence: TGTGCCTGGAGAGACAGGGGAACCTACGAGCAGTACTTC. Residues: CAWRDRGTYEQYF.

In nucleotides, the CDR3 is TGTGCCAGCAGCTTTCGCACAGACCCTTACTACGAGCAGTACTTC. Encoded protein: CASSFRTDPYYEQYF. The chain joins TRBV7-2 to TRBJ2-7; D unresolved. This CDR3 spans 15 amino acids. Germline CDR1 and CDR2: SGHTA and FQGNSA. Trimming stripped 3 bases from V and 3 bases from J, with 15 bases between.

The chain couples TRBV28 to TRBJ1-5; TRBD1 matches at 10 bases. CDR3 size: 17 residues. Germline V gene data show CDR1 as MDHEN and CDR2 as SYDVKM. V was pared by 4 bases and J by 2 bases, with 8 bases of the junction left unmatched. The CDR3 nucleotides are TGTGCCAGCAGTTCCCGGACAGGGGGTTGGGGCAATCAGCCCCAGCATTTT. It translates to CASSSRTGGWGNQPQHF.

This CDR3 is CSVGTGGTNTEAFF. The CDR3 nucleotides read TGCAGCGTTGGGACAGGGGGGACGAACACTGAAGCTTTCTTT. This chain links TRBV29-1 with TRBJ1-1; 10 bases agree with TRBD1. Germline CDR1 is SQVTM and CDR2 is ANQGSEA. With V trimmed by 4 bases and J by 1 base, 3 bases remained unmatched. The CDR3 runs 14 residues.

The rearrangement uses TRBV28 and TRBJ2-1, with a tentative D call TRBD1 (6 bases). Germline loops: CDR1 MDHEN, CDR2 SYDVKM. This CDR3 has 17 amino acids. V dropped 10 bases and J dropped 3 bases, with 25 bases sitting between them. CDR3 bases: TGTGCCACCGGGAAGGGGGTTAAACTAGTGCGCTACAATGAGCAGTTCTTC. Translated: CATGKGVKLVRYNEQFF.

This clone has a single count. V is TRBV9 and J is TRBJ1-4; 7 bases are shared with TRBD1. V dropped 3 bases and J dropped 11; count of bases not matched to a gene: 13. Per the germline V gene, CDR1 is SGDLS and CDR2 is YYNGEE. This CDR3 has 15 residues. The CDR3 loop is CASSATPKDRAKLFF. The CDR3, as DNA: TGTGCCAGCAGCGCCACACCTAAAGACAGGGCTAAACTGTTTTTT.

The chain recombines TRBV29-1 with TRBJ2-7, with D perhaps matching TRBD1 (6 bases). Looked up from germline, CDR1 is SQVTM and CDR2 is ANQGSEA. This CDR3 region has 12 residues. V lost 1 base and J lost 9, with 13 bases in between. The CDR3 loop is CSVEVPLGGQYF. The DNA of the CDR3 is TGCAGCGTTGAAGTTCCTTTAGGGGGGCAGTACTTC.

The chain joins TRBV28 to TRBJ2-7; D is perhaps TRBD2 (7 bases). Trimming stripped 0 bases from V and 6 bases from J, with 18 bases between. The CDR3 is made up of 16 amino acids. Germline V lookup: CDR1 MDHEN, CDR2 SYDVKM. CDR3 in amino acids: CASSLWGGGRGSEQYF. The CDR3 DNA follows: TGTGCCAGCAGTTTATGGGGGGGCGGGAGAGGTTCCGAGCAGTACTTC.

CDR3 in amino acids: CASRRDRDNQPQHF. Here the CDR3 DNA reads TGTGCCAGCAGGCGGGACAGGGACAATCAGCCCCAGCATTTT. This chain joins TRBV6-5 and TRBJ1-5; 9 positions match TRBD1. This CDR3 comprises 14 residues. J lost 3 bases, V lost 6 bases, and 3 bases had no gene match. Germline loops: CDR1 MNHEY, CDR2 SVGAGI.

This chain connects TRBV14 to TRBJ2-1; D uncertain. The V and J ends lost 4 bases and 5 bases respectively, with 9 bases between them. Germline CDR1 and CDR2: SGHDN and FVKESK. This CDR3 contains 13 residues. The CDR3 spells CASSPRSNNEQFF. The CDR3 bases are TGTGCCAGCAGCCCCCGATCTAACAATGAGCAGTTCTTC.

This clone has only a few counts. The chain uses TRBV19 and TRBJ2-1, with D maybe TRBD2 (6 bases). The germline CDR1 and CDR2 sequences are LNHDA and SQIVND (reference sequence). The CDR3 loop spans 13 amino acids. V gave up 5 bases and J gave up 7 bases, with 12 bases separating them. The CDR3 DNA reads as TGTGCCAGTAGTCCCCGACTAGTGAATGAGCAGTTCTTC. Its translation: CASSPRLVNEQFF. The full variable domain, with the rest looked up from reference TRBV19 and TRBJ2-1, is DGGITQSPKYLFRKEGQNVTLSCEQNLNHDAMYWYRQDPGQGLRLIYYSQIVNDFQKGDIAEGYSVSREKKESFPLTVTSAQKNPTAFYLCASSPRLVNEQFFGPGTRLTVL.

There are a few counts of this clone. The chain has TRBV6-5 and TRBJ2-7, with D perhaps matching TRBD2 (5 bases). Germline assignment: CDR1 MNHEY and CDR2 SVGAGI. V lost 6 bases to trimming and J lost 1 base, with 16 bases between them. The CDR3 runs 15 residues. CDR3 sequence reads: CASSPRLTGSYEQYF. CDR3 nucleotide sequence: TGTGCCAGCAGCCCCCGGTTGACGGGATCCTACGAGCAGTACTTC.

In the case of this clone: Other DNA sequences in the sample encode the same CDR3. The chain uses TRBV11-3 and TRBJ2-1, with D possibly matching TRBD1 (5 bases). The germline CDR1 and CDR2 sequences are SGHNT and YENEEA. V was clipped by 1 base and J by 0 bases, with 7 bases between them. This CDR3 comprises 15 residues. The CDR3 region has the DNA TGTGCCAGCAGCTTAGGCGACAGCTCCTACAATGAGCAGTTCTTC. Protein product: CASSLGDSSYNEQFF.

J is TRBJ2-3 and V is TRBV7-2, with TRBD2 identical over 12 bases. The CDR3 spans 16 residues. V was pared by 6 bases and J by 4 bases, with 8 bases of the junction left unmatched. Germline V CDR1 and CDR2: SGHTA, FQGNSA. The CDR3 reads CASSLTSGSFADTQYF. CDR3 nucleotides: TGTGCCAGCAGTCTGACTAGCGGGAGCTTTGCAGATACGCAGTATTTT. Based on the CDR3 plus reference TRBV7-2 and TRBJ2-3, the full variable domain is GAGVSQSPSNKVTEKGKDVELRCDPISGHTALYWYRQSLGQGLEFLIYFQGNSAPDKSGLPSDRFSAERTGGSVSTLTIQRTQQEDSAVYLCASSLTSGSFADTQYFGPGTRLTVL.

The rearrangement links TRBV7-9 to TRBJ1-1, with TRBD1 identical over 8 bases. V dropped 5 bases and J dropped 7; count of bases not matched to a gene: 6. Germline loops: CDR1 SEHNR, CDR2 FQNEAQ (reference sequence). This CDR3 spans 13 amino acids. In nucleotides, the CDR3 is TGTGCCAGCAGCGGCAGGGGGCTGGATGAAGCTTTCTTT. Translation gives CASSGRGLDEAFF.

The chain joins TRBV2 to TRBJ1-3; no definite D call. CDR1 SNHLY and CDR2 FYNNEI come from the germline V gene. Between the trimmed V and J ends, which lost 5 bases and 2 bases, there was a span of 10 bases. The CDR3 has 14 amino acids. In DNA form, the CDR3 reads TGTGCCAGCAGTATCAGGCTAACTGGAAACACCATATATTTT. Translated, it gives CASSIRLTGNTIYF. Full variable domain (rest looked up from reference TRBV2 and TRBJ1-3): EPEVTQTPSHQVTQMGQEVILRCVPISNHLYFYWYRQILGQKVEFLVSFYNNEISEKSEIFDDQFSVERPDGSNFTLKIRSTKLEDSAMYFCASSIRLTGNTIYFGEGSWLTVV.

V usage is TRBV5-4 and J usage is TRBJ2-3; 16 positions match TRBD2. CDR1 SGHNT and CDR2 YYREEE come from the germline V gene (reference sequence). J gave up 4 bases and V 5 bases, and 7 bases lay outside the gene matches. This CDR3 region has 17 residues. The CDR3 spells CASRGTSGRASPDTQYF. CDR3 sequence (DNA): TGTGCCAGCAGAGGGACTAGCGGGAGGGCATCGCCAGATACGCAGTATTTT.

The V call is TRBV19, the J call TRBJ2-7; 9 bases align to TRBD2. CDR1 is LNHDA, CDR2 SQIVND, per germline (reference sequence). CDR3 length: 16 amino acids. J lost 4 bases, V lost 9 bases, and 16 bases had no gene match. The CDR3 bases are TGTGCCAGCCTGGGGGCTAGGGCTAGCGGGATTTACGAGCAGTACTTC. This translates into CASLGARASGIYEQYF.

CDR3 sequence reads: CASRTGDPHSYNEQFF. The DNA of the CDR3 is TGTGCCAGCCGGACAGGGGACCCTCACTCCTACAATGAGCAGTTCTTC. The chain joins TRBV27 to TRBJ2-1; 9 bases are shared with TRBD1. V lost 8 bases and J lost 0; bases outside the gene matches: 8. The germline V gene has CDR1 MNHEY and CDR2 SMNVEV (reference sequence). The CDR3 has 16 residues.

V gene TRBV12-5 combines with J gene TRBJ1-2; 8 bases are a match to TRBD1. The CDR3 covers 17 residues. V was pared by 2 bases and J by 0 bases, with 8 bases of the junction left unmatched. The germline CDR1 and CDR2 sequences are LGHNT and FRNRAP. The DNA of the CDR3 is TGTGCTAGTGGTTTGTTCCGGGACAGGAGTTCTAACTATGGCTACACCTTC. Translation: CASGLFRDRSSNYGYTF.

The rearrangement uses TRBV5-8 and TRBJ2-5; 7 bases map to TRBD2. Germline loops: CDR1 SGHTS, CDR2 YDEGEE. The V segment lost 1 base and the J segment 5 bases; nucleotides outside the gene matches: 8. CDR3 length equals 15 residues. The DNA for the CDR3 is TGTGCCAGCAGCTTGAAGGGCGGGAGTGGGGAGACCCAGTACTTC. The encoded protein is CASSLKGGSGETQYF.

The chain couples TRBV28 to TRBJ2-4; D might be TRBD2 (6 bases). V gave up 3 bases and J gave up 8 bases, with 14 bases separating them. This CDR3 region has 14 residues. Looked up from germline, CDR1 is MDHEN and CDR2 is SYDVKM. This CDR3 is CASSFPGGRDIQYF. Here the CDR3 DNA reads TGTGCCAGCAGTTTTCCCGGGGGTAGGGACATTCAGTACTTC.

The rearrangement joins TRBV18 to TRBJ1-2; TRBD1 agrees at 12 bases. V lost 5 bases, J lost 0 bases, and 4 bases stayed unmatched. In germline, CDR1 is KGHSH, CDR2 LQKENI. This CDR3 comprises 16 residues. This chain's CDR3 is CASSSGQGATNYGYTF. As DNA, the CDR3 is TGTGCCAGCTCATCGGGACAGGGGGCTACTAACTATGGCTACACCTTC.